This is a list of T cell receptor beta chains from one sample in a study of T-cell memory formation after mild COVID-19. MiXCR, applied by TCRdb to the 5' RACE reads, yields one record per CDR3 protein. The sample holds fewer than 400,000 distinct CDR3 sequences, roughly 15% seen once. What was sequenced was PBMCs or a T cell subset sorted from them (not recorded which). The receptors originated from a man aged 18 to 30 who had mild COVID-19 (a few samples of this study predate the infection). Cell type and time point are not known. Each CDR3 is given with its conserved first and last residue. A D gene is named only where the DNA matches it firmly. Size values are once, few and many counts, or a class for expanded clones, and some rows have none.

NA	TRBD1	TRBV11-1	TRBJ2-7	TGTGCCAGCAGCACCGACAGGGCTTTCTCCTACGAGCAGTACTTC	CASSTDRAFSYEQYF
NA	NA	TRBV29-1	TRBJ1-1	TGCAGCGTTGAATCTGACGTAACTGAAGCTTTCTTT	CSVESDVTEAFF
many	NA	TRBV4-1	TRBJ2-4	TGCGCCAGCAGCCAGGGGCCCGCGCAGACCGTAGCCAAAAACATTCAGTACTTC	CASSQGPAQTVAKNIQYF
NA	NA	TRBV6-6	TRBJ1-1	TGTGCCAGCCGCAACCCGTCTCTAGCTTTCTTT	CASRNPSLAFF
few	TRBD2	TRBV20-1	TRBJ2-3	TGCAGTGCTAGAGACCCCCTGTCGGGGGGGCCGGTAGATACGCAGTATTTT	CSARDPLSGGPVDTQYF
NA	TRBD2	TRBV7-9	TRBJ2-1	TGTGCCAGCAGCCGAGGTAGCGGGGGGGCGGAGTCCTACAATGAGCAGTTCTTC	CASSRGSGGAESYNEQFF
NA	NA	TRBV7-2	TRBJ1-1	TGTGCCAGCAGCGCGACAGCGAGCTACAACACTGAAGCTTTCTTT	CASSATASYNTEAFF
few	NA	TRBV5-6	TRBJ2-7	TGTGCCAGCAGCTTGGTAGATGGGCAGTGGTACGAGCAGTACTTC	CASSLVDGQWYEQYF
NA	NA	TRBV9	TRBJ1-1	TGTGCCAGCAGGGGAGGTGAACGGGACGGTTACCGACAAGCTTTCTTT	CASRGGERDGYRQAFF
few	TRBD1	TRBV28	TRBJ1-1	TGTGCCAGCAGTTTACGGGGACAGCCCCCGGCTGGAGCTTTCTTT	CASSLRGQPPAGAFF
few	NA	TRBV10-2	TRBJ2-3	TGCGCCAGCAGTGAGAGGGGCCTTGGGCCAGATACGCAGTATTTT	CASSERGLGPDTQYF
many	NA	TRBV7-6	TRBJ2-1	TGTGCCAGCAGCTTAGAAAGAGGAGGGCTTGACCGGCAGTTCTTC	CASSLERGGLDRQFF
few	NA	TRBV6-5	TRBJ1-1	TGTGCCAGCAGTTACTCGATAAGGGCTGTTGAAGCTTTCTTT	CASSYSIRAVEAFF
NA	NA	TRBV4-1	TRBJ1-6	TGCGCCAGCAGCCAAGTAGGCGACCGCACCCTCCACTTT	CASSQVGDRTLHF
NA	TRBD1	TRBV20-1	TRBJ1-6	TGCAGTGCTAGAGAGTGGGACAGGGGTAATTCACCCCTCCACTTT	CSAREWDRGNSPLHF
many	NA	TRBV10-2	TRBJ1-1	TGCGCCAGCAGATCTCCCGTCCGGTACAACACTGAAGCTTTCTTT	CASRSPVRYNTEAFF
few	NA	TRBV5-5	TRBJ1-2	TGTGCCAGCAGACAGGAGTCTGATGGCTACACCTTC	CASRQESDGYTF
few	NA	TRBV25-1	TRBJ1-1	TGTGCCAGCGTAACAGGGCGCACTGAAGCTTTCTTT	CASVTGRTEAFF
NA	NA	TRBV19	TRBJ1-5	TGTGCCAGTAGTATAGAGGGGTGGGGCGATCAGCCCCAGCATTTT	CASSIEGWGDQPQHF
few	TRBD2	TRBV7-9	TRBJ2-3	TGTGCCAGCAGCCCTCGACTAGCGGGGAGCACAGATACGCAGTATTTT	CASSPRLAGSTDTQYF
many	NA	TRBV5-1	TRBJ2-3	TGCGCCAGCAGCTTGCCGACTATCTCGCTTACAGATACGCAGTATTTT	CASSLPTISLTDTQYF
NA	TRBD2	TRBV7-9	TRBJ2-1	TGTGCCAGCAGCCCTAGCGGGGGGCCCTCCTCCTACAATGAGCAGTTCTTC	CASSPSGGPSSYNEQFF
few	NA	TRBV4-1	TRBJ1-5	TGCGCCAGCAGCCAAGTAGGGGCGGGACGCATCATCAATCAGCCCCAGCATTTT	CASSQVGAGRIINQPQHF
NA	TRBD1	TRBV11-1	TRBJ2-7	TGTGCCAGCAGCTTTGACAGGGGATACGGTTACGAGCAGTACTTC	CASSFDRGYGYEQYF
many	NA	TRBV3-1	TRBJ2-1	TGTGCCAGCAGCCTCAGGGGGGGCCCTACCTACAATGAGCAGTTCTTC	CASSLRGGPTYNEQFF
few	NA	TRBV5-1	TRBJ2-6	TGCGCCAGCAGCGTAGGTCGGGGGGCCAACGTCCTGACTTTC	CASSVGRGANVLTF
NA	NA	TRBV23-1	TRBJ2-5	TGCGCCAGCAGTCAGCTGCAAACCCCCGGGCAAGAGACCCAGTACTTC	CASSQLQTPGQETQYF
few	TRBD2	TRBV20-1	TRBJ2-1	TGCAGTATCTCTAGCGGGGGGGTTAATGAGCAGTTCTTC	CSISSGGVNEQFF
many	TRBD1	TRBV20-1	TRBJ2-2	TGCAGTGCTAGAGATCCGGGACAGGGGAACACCGGGGAGCTGTTTTTT	CSARDPGQGNTGELFF
NA	TRBD1	TRBV6-2/TRBV6-3	TRBJ1-3	TGTGCCAGCACCTCCACCGGGACAGGGATTTCTGGAAACACCATATATTTT	CASTSTGTGISGNTIYF
few	NA	TRBV20-1	TRBJ1-4	TGCAGTGCTAGCGAGGGAGCCAATGAAAAACTGTTTTTT	CSASEGANEKLFF
NA	NA	TRBV7-9	TRBJ2-3	TGTGCCAGCACCCCCAGCGGTCCCAGGGATACGCAGTATTTT	CASTPSGPRDTQYF
NA	TRBD1	TRBV7-2	TRBJ1-2	TGTGCCAGCAGCCCTACAGGGGCCCTCTATGGCTACACCTTC	CASSPTGALYGYTF
NA	TRBD1	TRBV15	TRBJ2-5	TGTGCCACCAGAGGGGGACAGGGCTACCAAGAGACCCAGTACTTC	CATRGGQGYQETQYF
NA	TRBD2	TRBV11-2	TRBJ2-5	TGTGCCAGCAGCTACCTCACTAGCGGGTGGACGGGGACCCAGTACTTC	CASSYLTSGWTGTQYF
many	TRBD1	TRBV28	TRBJ2-2	TGTGCCAGCAGGAGCCTCAGGGGGAGCACCGGGGAGCTGTTTTTT	CASRSLRGSTGELFF
NA	NA	TRBV7-9	TRBJ1-6	TGTGCCAGCAGCTTTTTCCAACTTAATTCACCCCTCCACTTT	CASSFFQLNSPLHF
few	NA	TRBV19	TRBJ1-5	TGTGCCAGTAGTATAGATTGGGATCCCCAGCATTTT	CASSIDWDPQHF
NA	NA	TRBV6-6	TRBJ1-6	TGTGCCAGCAGTTACAGATCCGCAAGTGGAGCGGTGAATTCACCCCTCCACTTT	CASSYRSASGAVNSPLHF
NA	TRBD1	TRBV4-3	TRBJ2-3	TGCGCCAGCAGTTCCGACGTGGCAGGGGGAGATACGCAGTATTTT	CASSSDVAGGDTQYF
few	TRBD1	TRBV7-8	TRBJ1-4	TGTGCCAGCAGCCACGGGACAGCTAATGAAAAACTGTTTTTT	CASSHGTANEKLFF
many	TRBD2	TRBV29-1	TRBJ2-3	TGCAGCGTTGGAGCGGGGAGAGGCACAGATACGCAGTATTTT	CSVGAGRGTDTQYF
NA	NA	TRBV14	TRBJ2-3	TGTGCCAGCAGCCAAATATGGTCCGGCCCTGATACGCAGTATTTT	CASSQIWSGPDTQYF
NA	NA	TRBV20-1	TRBJ1-4	TGCAGTGCGCCTCTGGCGTTCGGGACCTTAGGTGAAAAACTGTTTTTT	CSAPLAFGTLGEKLFF